Following are 2 T cell receptor beta chains from one sample sequenced in a study of CD8+CD57+ T cells in acquired aplastic anemia. Investigators profiled TCR beta VDJ and CDR3 from genomic DNA template. A single record per CDR3 protein comes from TCRdb applying MiXCR to the reads. Of under 200,000 distinct CDR3 sequences listed, approximately 40% are singletons. The sequencing sample was made of sorted CD4+, CD8+, or CD8+CD57+ T cells (not recorded which) from PBMCs. These receptors all stem from a human donor in good health.

This clonotype has a handful of counts. The chain is built from TRBV2 and TRBJ1-6, with D possibly matching TRBD1 (5 bases). V was clipped by 4 bases and J by 13 bases, with 17 bases between them. The CDR3 contains 14 residues. Germline V gene data show CDR1 as SNHLY and CDR2 as FYNNEI. The CDR3: CASSAGTTGSPLHF. In DNA, the CDR3 is TGTGCCAGCAGTGCCGGGACGACCGGAAGTCCCCTCCACTTT.

CDR3 nucleotides: TGCAGCGTGCTGCGGGGGCAAGAGACCCAGTACTTC. The encoded protein is CSVLRGQETQYF. The chain couples TRBV29-1 to TRBJ2-5; TRBD2 aligns across 7 bases. V dropped 6 bases and J dropped 2; count of bases not matched to a gene: 3. Germline loops: CDR1 SQVTM, CDR2 ANQGSEA. There are 12 residues in the CDR3.